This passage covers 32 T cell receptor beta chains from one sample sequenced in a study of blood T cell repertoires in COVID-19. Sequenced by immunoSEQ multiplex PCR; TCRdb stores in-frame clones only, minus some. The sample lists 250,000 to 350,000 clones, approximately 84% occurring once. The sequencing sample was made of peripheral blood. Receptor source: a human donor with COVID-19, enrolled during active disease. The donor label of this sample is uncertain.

This chain's CDR3 is CASSLGTSGKGEQYF. The CDR3 DNA sequence: TGTGCCAGCAGTCTGGGGACTAGCGGCAAGGGCGAGCAGTACTTC. The chain links TRBV28 to TRBJ2-7, with TRBD2 matching over 11 bases. J lost 6 bases, V lost 5 bases, and 9 bases had no gene match. Per germline, CDR1 MDHEN and CDR2 SYDVKM. The CDR3 is 15 residues long.

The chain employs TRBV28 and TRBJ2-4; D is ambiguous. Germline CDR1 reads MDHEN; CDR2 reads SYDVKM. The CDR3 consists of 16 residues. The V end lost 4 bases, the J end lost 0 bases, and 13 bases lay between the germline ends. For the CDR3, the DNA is TGTGCCAGCAGTTCCCCGGCAGGTTTAGCCAAAAACATTCAGTACTTC. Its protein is CASSSPAGLAKNIQYF.

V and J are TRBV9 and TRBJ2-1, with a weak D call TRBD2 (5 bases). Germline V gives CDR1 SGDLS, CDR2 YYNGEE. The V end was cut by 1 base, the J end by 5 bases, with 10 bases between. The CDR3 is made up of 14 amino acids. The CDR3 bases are TGTGCCAGCAGCGTATATTACGGGAACAATGAGCAGTTCTTC. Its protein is CASSVYYGNNEQFF.

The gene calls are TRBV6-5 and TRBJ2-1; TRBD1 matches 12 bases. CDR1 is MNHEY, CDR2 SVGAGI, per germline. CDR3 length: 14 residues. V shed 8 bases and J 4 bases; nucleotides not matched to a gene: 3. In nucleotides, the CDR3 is TGTGCCAGCGGGGACAGGGGGCCGTACAATGAGCAGTTCTTC. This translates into CASGDRGPYNEQFF.

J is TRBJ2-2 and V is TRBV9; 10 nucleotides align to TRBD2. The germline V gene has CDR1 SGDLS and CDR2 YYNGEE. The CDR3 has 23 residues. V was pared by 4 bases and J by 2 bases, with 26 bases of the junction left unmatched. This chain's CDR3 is CASSPLGHGAGGPINYNTGELFF. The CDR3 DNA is TGTGCCAGCAGCCCGCTGGGACACGGAGCGGGAGGGCCGATAAACTACAACACCGGGGAGCTGTTTTTT. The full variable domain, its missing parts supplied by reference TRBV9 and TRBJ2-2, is DSGVTQTPKHLITATGQRVTLRCSPRSGDLSVYWYQQSLDQGLQFLIQYYNGEERAKGNILERFSAQQFPDLHSELNLSSLELGDSALYFCASSPLGHGAGGPINYNTGELFFGEGSRLTVL.

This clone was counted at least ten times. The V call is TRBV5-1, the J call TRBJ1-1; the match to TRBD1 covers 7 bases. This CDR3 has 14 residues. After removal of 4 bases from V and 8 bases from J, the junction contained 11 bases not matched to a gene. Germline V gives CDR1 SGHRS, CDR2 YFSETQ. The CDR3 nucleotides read TGCGCCAGCAGCCGTAAAGGGACAGAGCCCGAAGCTTTCTTT. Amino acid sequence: CASSRKGTEPEAFF.

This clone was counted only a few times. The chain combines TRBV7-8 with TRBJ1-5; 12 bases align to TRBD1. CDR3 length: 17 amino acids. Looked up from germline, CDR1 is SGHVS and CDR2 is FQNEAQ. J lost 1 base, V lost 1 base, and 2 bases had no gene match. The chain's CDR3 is CASSLGDRGLSNQPQHF. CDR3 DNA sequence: TGTGCCAGCAGCTTAGGGGACAGGGGGCTGAGCAATCAGCCCCAGCATTTT.

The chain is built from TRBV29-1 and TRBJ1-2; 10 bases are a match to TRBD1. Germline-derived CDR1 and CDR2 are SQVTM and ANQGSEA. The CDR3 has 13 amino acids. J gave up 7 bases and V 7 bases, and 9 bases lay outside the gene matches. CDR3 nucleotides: TGCAGCGCCGGTCCCGGGACAGGGGTTGGCTACACCTTC. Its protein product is CSAGPGTGVGYTF.

CDR3 loop: CASSLGGNGYTF. As DNA, the CDR3 is TGTGCCAGCAGTCTAGGGGGTAATGGCTACACCTTC. This chain joins TRBV28 and TRBJ1-2; maybe TRBD1 (6 bases). The CDR3 length is 12 residues. Per germline, CDR1 MDHEN and CDR2 SYDVKM. Trimming cost V 5 bases and J 6 bases, with 10 bases left between them.

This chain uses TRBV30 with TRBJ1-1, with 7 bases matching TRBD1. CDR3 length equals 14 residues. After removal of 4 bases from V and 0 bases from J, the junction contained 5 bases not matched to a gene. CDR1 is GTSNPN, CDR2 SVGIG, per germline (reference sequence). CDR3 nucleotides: TGTGCCTGGACAGGGGGAGGCATGAACACTGAAGCTTTCTTT. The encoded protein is CAWTGGGMNTEAFF.

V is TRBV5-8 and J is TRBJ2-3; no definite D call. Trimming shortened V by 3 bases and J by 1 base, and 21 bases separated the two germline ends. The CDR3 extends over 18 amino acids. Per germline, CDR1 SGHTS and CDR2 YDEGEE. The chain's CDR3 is CASSSPREFLYRTDTQYF. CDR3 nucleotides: TGTGCCAGCAGCTCACCGAGAGAGTTTCTCTACCGCACAGATACGCAGTATTTT.

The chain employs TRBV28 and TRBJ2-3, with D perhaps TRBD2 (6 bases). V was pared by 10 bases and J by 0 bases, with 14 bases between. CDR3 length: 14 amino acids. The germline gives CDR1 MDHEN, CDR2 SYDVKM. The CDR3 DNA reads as TGTGCCACCTTAGCGGATGCTAGCACAGATACGCAGTATTTT. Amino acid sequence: CATLADASTDTQYF. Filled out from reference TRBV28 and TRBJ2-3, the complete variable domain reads DVKVTQSSRYLVKRTGEKVFLECVQDMDHENMFWYRQDPGLGLRLIYFSYDVKMKEKGDIPEGYSVSREKKERFSLILESASTNQTSMYLCATLADASTDTQYFGPGTRLTVL.

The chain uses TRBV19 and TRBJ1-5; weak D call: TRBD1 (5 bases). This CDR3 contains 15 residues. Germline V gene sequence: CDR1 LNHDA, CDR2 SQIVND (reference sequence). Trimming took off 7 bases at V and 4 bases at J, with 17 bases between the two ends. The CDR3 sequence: CASTINGEGNQPQHF. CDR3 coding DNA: TGTGCCAGTACCATTAACGGGGAGGGGAATCAGCCCCAGCATTTT.

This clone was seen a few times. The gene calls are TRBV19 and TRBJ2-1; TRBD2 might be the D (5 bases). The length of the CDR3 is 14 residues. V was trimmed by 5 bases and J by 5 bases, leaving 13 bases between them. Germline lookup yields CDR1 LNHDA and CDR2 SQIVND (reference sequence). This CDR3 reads CASSQRLNDNEQFF. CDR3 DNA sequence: TGTGCCAGTAGTCAGCGACTAAACGACAATGAGCAGTTCTTC.

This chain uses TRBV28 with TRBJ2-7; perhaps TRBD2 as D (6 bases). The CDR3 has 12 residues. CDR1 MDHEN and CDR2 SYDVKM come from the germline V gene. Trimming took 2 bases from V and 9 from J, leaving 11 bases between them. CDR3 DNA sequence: TGTGCCAGCAGTTTAAGGAGGGTCGGGCAGTACTTC. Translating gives CASSLRRVGQYF.

The CDR3 bases are TGCGCCAGCAGCTTGGTGGCAGGGGGCAGTGGTGAAAAACTGTTTTTT. This translates into CASSLVAGGSGEKLFF. J is TRBJ1-4 and V is TRBV5-1; 8 nucleotides line up with TRBD1. CDR1 is SGHRS, CDR2 YFSETQ, per germline. CDR3 length: 16 residues. V was clipped by 0 bases and J by 7 bases; unmatched bases: 8.

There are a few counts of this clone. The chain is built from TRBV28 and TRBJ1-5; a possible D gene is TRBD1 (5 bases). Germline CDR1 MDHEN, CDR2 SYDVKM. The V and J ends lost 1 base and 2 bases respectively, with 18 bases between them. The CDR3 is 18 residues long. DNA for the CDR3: TGTGCCAGCAGTTTATTGGGGGTGCAGGGCGGGGGCAATCAGCCCCAGCATTTT. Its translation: CASSLLGVQGGGNQPQHF.

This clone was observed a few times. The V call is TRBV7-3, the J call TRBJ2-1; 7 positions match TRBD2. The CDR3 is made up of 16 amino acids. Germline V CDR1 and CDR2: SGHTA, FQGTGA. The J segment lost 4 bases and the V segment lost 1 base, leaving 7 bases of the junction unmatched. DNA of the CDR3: TGTGCCAGCAGCTTAAGTCCATCCGGGGGGTACAATGAGCAGTTCTTC. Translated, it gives CASSLSPSGGYNEQFF.

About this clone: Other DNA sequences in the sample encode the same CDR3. CDR3 protein: CASSRVANYGYTF. The CDR3 DNA reads TGTGCCAGCAGCCGGGTAGCTAACTATGGCTACACCTTC. The V and J genes are TRBV6-5 and TRBJ1-2, with D unresolved. With 6 bases removed from V and 0 bases from J, the gap between germline ends came to 8 bases. This CDR3 contains 13 residues. The V gene's germline CDR1 is MNHEY and CDR2 SVGAGI.

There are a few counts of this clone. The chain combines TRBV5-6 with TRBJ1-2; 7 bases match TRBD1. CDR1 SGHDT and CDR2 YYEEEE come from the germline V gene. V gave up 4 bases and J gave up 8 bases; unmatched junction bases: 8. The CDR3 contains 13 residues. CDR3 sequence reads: CASSIGGRGGYTF. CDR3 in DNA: TGTGCCAGCAGCATAGGGGGCCGGGGAGGCTACACCTTC.

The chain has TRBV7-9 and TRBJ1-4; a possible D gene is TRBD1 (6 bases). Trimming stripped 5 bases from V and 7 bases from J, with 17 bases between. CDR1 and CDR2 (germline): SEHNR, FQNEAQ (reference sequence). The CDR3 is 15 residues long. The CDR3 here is CASSTRRTEGEKLFF. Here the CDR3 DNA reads TGTGCCAGCAGCACCAGACGGACAGAGGGTGAAAAACTGTTTTTT.

CDR3 protein: CASTGPGGNEQFF. CDR3 nucleotide sequence: TGTGCCAGCACCGGGCCCGGGGGGAATGAGCAGTTCTTC. This chain links TRBV12-3 or TRBV12-4 with TRBJ2-1, with TRBD2 matching 7 bases. V was pared by 7 bases and J by 7 bases, with 7 bases of the junction left unmatched. The CDR3 spans 13 residues.

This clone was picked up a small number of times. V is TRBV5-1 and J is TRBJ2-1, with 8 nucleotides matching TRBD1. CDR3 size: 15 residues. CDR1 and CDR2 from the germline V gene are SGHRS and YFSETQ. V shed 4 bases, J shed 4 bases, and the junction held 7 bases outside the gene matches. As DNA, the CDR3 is TGCGCCAGCAGCCCGACAGGGGCGGAATACAATGAGCAGTTCTTC. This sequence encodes CASSPTGAEYNEQFF.

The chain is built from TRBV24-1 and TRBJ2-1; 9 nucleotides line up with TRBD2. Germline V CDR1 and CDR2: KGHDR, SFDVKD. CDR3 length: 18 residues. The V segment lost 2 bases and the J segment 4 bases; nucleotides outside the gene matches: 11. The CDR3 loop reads CATSDSHRASGKYNEQFF. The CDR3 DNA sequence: TGTGCCACCAGTGATTCCCATCGGGCTAGCGGGAAATACAATGAGCAGTTCTTC.

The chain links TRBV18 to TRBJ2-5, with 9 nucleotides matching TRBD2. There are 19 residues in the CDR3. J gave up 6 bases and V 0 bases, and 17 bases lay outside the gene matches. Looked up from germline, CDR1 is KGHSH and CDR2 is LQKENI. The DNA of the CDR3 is TGTGCCAGCTCACCACCTAATAGCGGGAGCGGTGTAAGGTTACAGACCCAGTACTTC. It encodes CASSPPNSGSGVRLQTQYF.

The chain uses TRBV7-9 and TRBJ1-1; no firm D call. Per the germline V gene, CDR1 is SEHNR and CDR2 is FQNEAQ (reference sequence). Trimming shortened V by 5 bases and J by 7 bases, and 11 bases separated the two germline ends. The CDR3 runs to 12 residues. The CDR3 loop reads CASSPGSLEAFF. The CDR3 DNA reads TGTGCCAGCAGCCCCGGGAGCCTTGAAGCTTTCTTT.

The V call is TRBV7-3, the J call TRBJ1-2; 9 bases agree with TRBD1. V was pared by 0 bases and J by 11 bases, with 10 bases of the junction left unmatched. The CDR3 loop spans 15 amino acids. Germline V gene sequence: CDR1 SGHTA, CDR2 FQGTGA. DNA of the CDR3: TGTGCCAGCAGCTTAACGCCGGACAGGGGAGGAAGATACACCTTC. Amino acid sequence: CASSLTPDRGGRYTF.

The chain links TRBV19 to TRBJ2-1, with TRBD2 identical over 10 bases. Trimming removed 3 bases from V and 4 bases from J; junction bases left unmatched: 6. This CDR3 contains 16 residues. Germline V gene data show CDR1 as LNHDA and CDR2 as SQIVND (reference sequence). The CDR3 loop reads CASSIRPSGGYNEQFF. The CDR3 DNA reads TGTGCCAGTAGTATCCGGCCTAGCGGGGGTTACAATGAGCAGTTCTTC. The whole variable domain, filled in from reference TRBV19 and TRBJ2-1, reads DGGITQSPKYLFRKEGQNVTLSCEQNLNHDAMYWYRQDPGQGLRLIYYSQIVNDFQKGDIAEGYSVSREKKESFPLTVTSAQKNPTAFYLCASSIRPSGGYNEQFFGPGTRLTVL.

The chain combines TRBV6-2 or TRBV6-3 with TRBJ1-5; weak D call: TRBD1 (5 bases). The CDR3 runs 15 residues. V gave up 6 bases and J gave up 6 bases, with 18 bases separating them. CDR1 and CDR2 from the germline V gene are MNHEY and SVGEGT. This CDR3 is CASSLGDFLVQPQHF. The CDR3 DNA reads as TGTGCCAGCAGCCTGGGGGACTTTCTGGTTCAGCCCCAGCATTTT.

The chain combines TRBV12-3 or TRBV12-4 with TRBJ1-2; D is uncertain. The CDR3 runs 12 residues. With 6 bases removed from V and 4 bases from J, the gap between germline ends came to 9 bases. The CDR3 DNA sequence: TGTGCCAGCAGGAGGGAACTCTATGGCTACACCTTC. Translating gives CASRRELYGYTF.

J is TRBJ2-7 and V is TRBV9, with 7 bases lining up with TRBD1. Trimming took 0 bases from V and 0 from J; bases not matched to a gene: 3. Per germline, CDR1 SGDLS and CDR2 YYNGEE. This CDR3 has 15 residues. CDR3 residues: CASSVVGDSSYEQYF. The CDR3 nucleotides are TGTGCCAGCAGCGTAGTAGGGGACAGCTCCTACGAGCAGTACTTC. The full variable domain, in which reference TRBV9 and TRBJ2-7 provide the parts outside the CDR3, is DSGVTQTPKHLITATGQRVTLRCSPRSGDLSVYWYQQSLDQGLQFLIQYYNGEERAKGNILERFSAQQFPDLHSELNLSSLELGDSALYFCASSVVGDSSYEQYFGPGTRLTVT.

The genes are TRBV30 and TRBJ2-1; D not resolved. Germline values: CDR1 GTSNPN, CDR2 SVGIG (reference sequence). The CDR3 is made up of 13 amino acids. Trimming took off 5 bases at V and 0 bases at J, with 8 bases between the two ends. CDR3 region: CAWQANSYNEQFF. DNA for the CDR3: TGTGCCTGGCAAGCGAACTCCTACAATGAGCAGTTCTTC.